This T cell receptor beta chain was sequenced in a study of cytomegalovirus exposure and HLA in healthy donors. This CDR3 contains 12 residues. CDR1 is MNHNY, CDR2 SVGAGI, per germline (reference sequence). V lost 2 bases and J lost 9, with 10 bases in between. The study ran its PCR with 60 Vbeta and 13 Jbeta primers. TCRdb's copy holds only in-frame clones and misses some; the assay was immunoSEQ multiplex PCR. The table includes about 180,000 clones, roughly four fifths detected once. The sequence derives from a woman aged 25 to 39 in good health and CMV-seronegative. V gene TRBV6-6 combines with J gene TRBJ1-1; D unclear. The sequencing sample was made of PBMCs. The DNA of the CDR3 is TGTGCCAGCAGTTACACGGCGGGCCAAGCTTTCTTT. Amino acid sequence: CASSYTAGQAFF.